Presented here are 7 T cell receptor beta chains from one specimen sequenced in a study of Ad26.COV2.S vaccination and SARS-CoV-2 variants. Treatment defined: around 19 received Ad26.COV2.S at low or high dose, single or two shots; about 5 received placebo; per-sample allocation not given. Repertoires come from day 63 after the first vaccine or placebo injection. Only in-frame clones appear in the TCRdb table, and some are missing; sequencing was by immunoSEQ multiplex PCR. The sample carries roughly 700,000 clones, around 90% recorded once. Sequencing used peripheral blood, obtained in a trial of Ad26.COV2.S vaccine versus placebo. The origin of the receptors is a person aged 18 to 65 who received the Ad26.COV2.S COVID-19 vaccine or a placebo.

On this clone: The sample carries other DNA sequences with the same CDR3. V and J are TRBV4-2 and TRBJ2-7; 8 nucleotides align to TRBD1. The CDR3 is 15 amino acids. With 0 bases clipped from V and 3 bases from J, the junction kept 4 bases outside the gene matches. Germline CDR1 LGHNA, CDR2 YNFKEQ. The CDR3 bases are TGTGCCAGCAGCCAAGACCCTACAGGGGGCTACGAGCAGTACTTC. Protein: CASSQDPTGGYEQYF.

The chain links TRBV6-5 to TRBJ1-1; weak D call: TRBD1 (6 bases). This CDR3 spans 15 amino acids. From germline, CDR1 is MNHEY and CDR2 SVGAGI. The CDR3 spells CGCSGRGVGDTEAFF. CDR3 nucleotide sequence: TGTGGGTGCTCCGGGAGGGGGGTAGGGGACACTGAAGCTTTCTTT.

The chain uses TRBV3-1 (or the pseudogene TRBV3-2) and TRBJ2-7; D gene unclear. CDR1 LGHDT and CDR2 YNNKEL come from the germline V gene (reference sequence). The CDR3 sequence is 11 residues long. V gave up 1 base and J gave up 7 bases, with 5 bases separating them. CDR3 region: CASSQVEEQYF. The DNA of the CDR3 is TGTGCCAGCAGCCAAGTAGAGGAGCAGTACTTC.

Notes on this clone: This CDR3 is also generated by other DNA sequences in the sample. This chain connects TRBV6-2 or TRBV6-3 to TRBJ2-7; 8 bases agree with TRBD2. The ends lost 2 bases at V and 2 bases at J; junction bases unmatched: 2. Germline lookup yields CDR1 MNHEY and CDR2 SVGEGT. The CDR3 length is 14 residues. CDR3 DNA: TGTGCCAGCAGTTACACTAGCGGTCCCTACGAGCAGTACTTC. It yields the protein CASSYTSGPYEQYF.

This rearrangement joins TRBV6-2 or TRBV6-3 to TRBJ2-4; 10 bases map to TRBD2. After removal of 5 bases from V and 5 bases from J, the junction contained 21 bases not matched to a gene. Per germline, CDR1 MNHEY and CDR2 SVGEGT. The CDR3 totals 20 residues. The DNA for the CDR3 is TGTGCCAGCAGTCCGCCCCTTTCCCGGACTAGCGGACGCCCACAAAACATTCAGTACTTC. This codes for CASSPPLSRTSGRPQNIQYF.

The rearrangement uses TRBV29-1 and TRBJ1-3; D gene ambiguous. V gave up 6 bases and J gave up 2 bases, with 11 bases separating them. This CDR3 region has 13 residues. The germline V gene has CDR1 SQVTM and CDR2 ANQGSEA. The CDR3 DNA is TGCAGCGTGTCCGGCATAACTGGAAACACCATATATTTT. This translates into CSVSGITGNTIYF.

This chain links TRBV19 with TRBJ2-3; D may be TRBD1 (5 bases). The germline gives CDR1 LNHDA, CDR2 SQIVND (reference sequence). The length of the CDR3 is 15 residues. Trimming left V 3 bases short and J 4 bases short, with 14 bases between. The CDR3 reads CASSMRQLHADTQYF. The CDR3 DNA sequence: TGTGCCAGTAGTATGAGACAGCTGCACGCAGATACGCAGTATTTT.